A selection of T cell receptor beta chains follows, all from one sample in a study of CD8 T cells in Susac syndrome. TCRdb re-called the immunoSEQ multiplex PCR reads with MiXCR, one entry per CDR3 protein. This sample has some 190,000 distinct CDR3 sequences, with about 94% found just once. Specimen: CD4+ T cells from PBMCs. The receptors shown here come from a human donor with Susac syndrome. Each CDR3 is given with its conserved first and last residue. The D gene is left open where the match is weak. Clone size, where shown, is once, few, many, or a class for clones that have expanded.

DNA,CDR3,D,size,V,length,J
TGTGCCAGCAGCCAAGATCTGGGCAGGACGGCTTTCTTT,CASSQDLGRTAFF,.,.,TRBV14,13,TRBJ1-1
TGTGCCTTTCAAGGACCGGGGCCCAATCAGCCCCAGCATTTT,CAFQGPGPNQPQHF,.,.,TRBV5-4,14,TRBJ1-5
TGCGCCAGCAGCTTGGCAGAGGGCCTCACTGGAGGCTACACCTTC,CASSLAEGLTGGYTF,.,once,TRBV5-1,15,TRBJ1-2
TGTGCCAGCTTTAGAGGGGCGTCAAGACAGCCCCAGCATTTT,CASFRGASRQPQHF,.,.,TRBV6-1,14,TRBJ1-5
TGCGCCAGCAAGAGGGCTTTGAACACTGAAGCTTTCTTT,CASKRALNTEAFF,.,.,TRBV5-1,13,TRBJ1-1
TGTGCCAGCGGACTTAACTATGGCTACACCTTC,CASGLNYGYTF,.,.,TRBV12-3/TRBV12-4,11,TRBJ1-2
TGTGCCAGCAGCCAAGCTCTCGACTCTGGGGCCAACGTCCTGACTTTC,CASSQALDSGANVLTF,.,.,TRBV4-2,16,TRBJ2-6
TGTGCCAGCAGTCCGAGACAGGTTTCCTACAATGAGCAGTTCTTC,CASSPRQVSYNEQFF,.,.,TRBV6-2/TRBV6-3,15,TRBJ2-1
TGCGCCAGCAGCTTGGGTCTACAAAACACCGGGGAGCTGTTTTTT,CASSLGLQNTGELFF,.,.,TRBV5-1,15,TRBJ2-2
TGTGCCAGCAGCACCTCCGGGACAGGGAATGAAAAACTGTTTTTT,CASSTSGTGNEKLFF,TRBD1,.,TRBV9,15,TRBJ1-4
TGTGCCAGCAGCTTGAGGTCGGCTAGCGGAAACATTCAGTACTTC,CASSLRSASGNIQYF,TRBD2,.,TRBV5-4,15,TRBJ2-4
TGTGCCAGCAGCTTGGGGACGGGAAACTCTGGGGCCAACGTCCTGACTTTC,CASSLGTGNSGANVLTF,.,.,TRBV5-4,17,TRBJ2-6
TGCAGTGCCCCCCCCGGACAGGAGGGGTCAGACTATGGCTACACCTTC,CSAPPGQEGSDYGYTF,TRBD1,.,TRBV20-1,16,TRBJ1-2
TGTGCCAGCAGCTCTGGGGCCGGGACGGAGACCCAGTACTTC,CASSSGAGTETQYF,.,.,TRBV5-4,14,TRBJ2-5
TGTGCCAGCAGCCGGGTCGGGGAGACCCAGTACTTC,CASSRVGETQYF,.,.,TRBV11-1,12,TRBJ2-5
TGTGCCAGCAGCAGGAGGACAGGACTACAGTTCTTC,CASSRRTGLQFF,.,.,TRBV6-5,12,TRBJ2-1
TGCAGCGCCCAAGGGGGACCCTTGGGCACCATATATTTT,CSAQGGPLGTIYF,.,.,TRBV29-1,13,TRBJ1-3
TGTGCCACCAGCAGAGCTTTGGAGGGACCCAATCAGCCCCAGCATTTT,CATSRALEGPNQPQHF,.,.,TRBV15,16,TRBJ1-5
TGTGCCAGCAGCGTAGTTGGAGGGACTGGAAACACCATATATTTT,CASSVVGGTGNTIYF,.,.,TRBV9,15,TRBJ1-3
TGTGCCAGTAGTCCTCGGACAGGTGTAAGGAACCAGCAGTTCTTC,CASSPRTGVRNQQFF,TRBD1,.,TRBV19,15,TRBJ2-1
TGCAGTGCCCCGGCGGGACCCAATCAGCCCCAGCATTTT,CSAPAGPNQPQHF,.,.,TRBV20-1,13,TRBJ1-5
TGTGCCACCAGTGATTCGCGACAGGGGGCGGACACTGAAGCTTTCTTT,CATSDSRQGADTEAFF,TRBD1,.,TRBV24-1,16,TRBJ1-1
TGCAGCGTCCAGACAGCCTCCTACGAGCAGTACTTC,CSVQTASYEQYF,.,.,TRBV29-1,12,TRBJ2-7
TGTGCCAGCAGCCGCTACCAGGGGGCCGAGGAAGCTTTCTTT,CASSRYQGAEEAFF,TRBD1,.,TRBV7-8,14,TRBJ1-1
TGCGCCAGCAGCCTCGAAAGGGTTAGCACAGATACGCAGTATTTT,CASSLERVSTDTQYF,.,.,TRBV5-1,15,TRBJ2-3